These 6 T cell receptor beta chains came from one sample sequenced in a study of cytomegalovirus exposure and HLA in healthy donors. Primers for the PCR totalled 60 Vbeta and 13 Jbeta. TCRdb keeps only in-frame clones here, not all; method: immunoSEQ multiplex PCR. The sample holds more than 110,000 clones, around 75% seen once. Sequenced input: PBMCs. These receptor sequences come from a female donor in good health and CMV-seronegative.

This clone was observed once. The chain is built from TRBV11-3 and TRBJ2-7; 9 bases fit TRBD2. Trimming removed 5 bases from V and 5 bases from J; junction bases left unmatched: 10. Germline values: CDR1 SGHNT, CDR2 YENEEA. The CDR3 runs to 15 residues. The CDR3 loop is CASSPSIGGRDEQYF. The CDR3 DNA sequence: TGTGCCAGCAGCCCGTCCATTGGCGGGAGGGACGAGCAGTACTTC. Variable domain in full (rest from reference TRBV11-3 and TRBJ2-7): EAGVVQSPRYKIIEKKQPVAFWCNPISGHNTLYWYLQNLGQGPELLIRYENEEAVDDSQLPKDRFSAERLKGVDSTLKIQPAELGDSAVYLCASSPSIGGRDEQYFGPGTRLTVT.

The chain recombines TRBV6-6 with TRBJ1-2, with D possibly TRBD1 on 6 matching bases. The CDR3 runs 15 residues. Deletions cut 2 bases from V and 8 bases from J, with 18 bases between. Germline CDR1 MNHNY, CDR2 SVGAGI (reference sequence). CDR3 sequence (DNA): TGTGCCAGCAGTTACGGAAACAGGGCCGACGACGGCTACACCTTC. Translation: CASSYGNRADDGYTF.

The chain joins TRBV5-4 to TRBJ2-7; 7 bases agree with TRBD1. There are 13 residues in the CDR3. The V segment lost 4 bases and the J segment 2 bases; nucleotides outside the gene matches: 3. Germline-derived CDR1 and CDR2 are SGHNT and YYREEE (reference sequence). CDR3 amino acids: CASSPDRAYEQYF. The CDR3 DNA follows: TGTGCCAGCAGCCCCGACAGGGCCTACGAGCAGTACTTC. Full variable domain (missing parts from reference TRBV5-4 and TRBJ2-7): ETGVTQSPTHLIKTRGQQVTLRCSSQSGHNTVSWYQQALGQGPQFIFQYYREEENGRGNFPPRFSGLQFPNYSSELNVNALELDDSALYLCASSPDRAYEQYFGPGTRLTVT.

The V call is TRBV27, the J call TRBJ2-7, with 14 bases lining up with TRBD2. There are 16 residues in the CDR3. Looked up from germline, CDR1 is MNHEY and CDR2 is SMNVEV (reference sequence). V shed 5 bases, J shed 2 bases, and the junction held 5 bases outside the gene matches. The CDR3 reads CASSRRTSGGTYEQYF. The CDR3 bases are TGTGCCAGCAGTCGTAGGACTAGCGGGGGGACCTACGAGCAGTACTTC.

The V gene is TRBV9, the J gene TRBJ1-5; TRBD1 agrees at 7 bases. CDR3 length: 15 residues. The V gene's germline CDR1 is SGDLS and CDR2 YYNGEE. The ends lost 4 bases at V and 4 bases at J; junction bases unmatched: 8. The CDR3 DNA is TGTGCCAGCAGCAAAAGTACAGGGGCAAATCAGCCCCAGCATTTT. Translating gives CASSKSTGANQPQHF.

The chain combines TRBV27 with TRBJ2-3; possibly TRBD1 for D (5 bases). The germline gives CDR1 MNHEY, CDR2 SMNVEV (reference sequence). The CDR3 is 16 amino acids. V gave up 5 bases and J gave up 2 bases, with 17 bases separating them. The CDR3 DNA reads TGTGCCAGCAGTCCATACTCAGGGCGCCTCACAGATACGCAGTATTTT. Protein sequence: CASSPYSGRLTDTQYF.